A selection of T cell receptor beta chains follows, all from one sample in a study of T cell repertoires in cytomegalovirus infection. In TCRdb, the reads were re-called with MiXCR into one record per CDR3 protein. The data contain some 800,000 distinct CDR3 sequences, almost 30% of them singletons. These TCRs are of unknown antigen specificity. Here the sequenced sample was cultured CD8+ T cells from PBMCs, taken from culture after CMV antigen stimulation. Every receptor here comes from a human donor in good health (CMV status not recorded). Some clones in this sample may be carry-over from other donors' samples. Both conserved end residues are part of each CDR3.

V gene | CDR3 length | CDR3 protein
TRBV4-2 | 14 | CASSHARPGDGYTF
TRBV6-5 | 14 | CASSYSGGNYGYTF
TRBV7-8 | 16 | CASSSAVVPAGLEAFF
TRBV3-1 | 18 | CASAQYRRDAANTGELFF
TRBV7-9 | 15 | CASSLGAPGANVLTF
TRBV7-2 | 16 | CASSLEGGSSQRSQYF
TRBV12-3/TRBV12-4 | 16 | CASSFNLAGGAYEQYF
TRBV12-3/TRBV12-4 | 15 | CASRNPGTPLDEQFF
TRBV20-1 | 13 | CSARSRGGTEAFF
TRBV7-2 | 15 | CASSSPGQANYGYTF
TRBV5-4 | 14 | CASSWEIGTDTQYF
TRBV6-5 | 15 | CASSYSISGAYEQYF
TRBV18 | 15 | CASSPPDRTYNEQFF
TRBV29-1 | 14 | CSVPNGGVGYGYTF
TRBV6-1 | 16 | CASRRDTSTGTGELFF
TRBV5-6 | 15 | CASSPGTLGSSPLHF
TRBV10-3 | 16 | CAIRDGTNLIQDEQFF
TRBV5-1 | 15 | CASSPSDRGRHEQFF
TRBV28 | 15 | CASSLGTSYQETQYF
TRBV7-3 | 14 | CASSNGSKRSPLHF
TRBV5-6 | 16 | CASSLRSHLNTGELFF
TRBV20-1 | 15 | CSAAGIAGAADTQYF